This paragraph reports one T cell receptor beta chain. This sample was included in a study of T cells expressing NK-cell markers. Germline V lookup: CDR1 MNHNS, CDR2 SASEGT. This CDR3 region has 14 residues. TCRdb reanalyzed the 5' RACE reads, giving one entry per CDR3 protein sequence and no DNA. The specimen's table records approximately 460,000 distinct CDR3 sequences. The sequencing input was blood T cells: a sorted CD56 or NKG2C T cell subset, CD4+ or CD8+ T cells, or bulk PBMC T cells (not recorded which). The source of this sequence is a woman between 18 and 75 years old in good health. V usage is TRBV6-1 and J usage is TRBJ2-3. CDR3 sequence reads: CASSKLGQPDTQYF.